What follows are 19 T cell receptor beta chains derived from one specimen sequenced in a study of T cells in localized non-small cell lung cancer. Profiling relied on immunoSEQ multiplex PCR, and the TCRdb table lists in-frame clones only, not all of them. Of about 15,000 clones listed, 75% to 90% are singletons. The specimen was peripheral blood, collected before any cancer treatment. The receptors stem from a female donor older than 55 with stage I squamous cell lung carcinoma.

The J gene is TRBJ2-3, the V gene TRBV7-6; D not resolved. CDR3 length: 13 residues. V lost 8 bases, J lost 6 bases, and 15 bases lay in between. The germline V gene encodes CDR1 SGHVS and CDR2 FNYEAQ. CDR3 bases: TGTGCCAGCGGGGTCCAACCTGAGGATACGCAGTATTTT. It encodes CASGVQPEDTQYF.

V and J are TRBV7-2 and TRBJ2-1; no clear D. The CDR3 consists of 13 residues. CDR1 is SGHTA and CDR2 is FQGNSA in the germline V gene. The V gene lost 4 bases and the J gene lost 5 bases, with 9 bases spanning the gap. The CDR3 is CASSSTDHNEQFF. The CDR3, as DNA: TGTGCCAGCAGCTCCACGGACCACAATGAGCAGTTCTTC.

The V gene is TRBV14, the J gene TRBJ2-7; D may be TRBD2 (5 bases). V lost 6 bases and J lost 2, with 8 bases in between. The CDR3 runs to 12 residues. Germline CDR1 and CDR2: SGHDN and FVKESK. CDR3 nucleotides: TGTGCCAGCAGTTTGCGGGCCTACGAGCAGTACTTC. This translates into CASSLRAYEQYF.

This chain uses TRBV9 with TRBJ1-3; no clear D. CDR3 length equals 15 residues. V was cut by 0 bases and J by 5 bases, with 12 bases left in between. CDR1 is SGDLS and CDR2 is YYNGEE in the germline V gene. The CDR3 here is CASSVGWGGRNTIYF. The CDR3, as DNA: TGTGCCAGCAGCGTAGGTTGGGGAGGGCGAAACACCATATATTTT.

The chain joins TRBV6-1 to TRBJ2-1, with 9 bases fitting TRBD1. From germline, CDR1 is MNHNS and CDR2 SASEGT. CDR3 length equals 17 residues. After removal of 0 bases from V and 8 bases from J, the junction contained 11 bases not matched to a gene. CDR3 protein: CASSEALGQGAWDEQFF. The CDR3 DNA reads TGTGCCAGCAGTGAAGCGCTGGGACAGGGAGCGTGGGATGAGCAGTTCTTC.

This chain connects TRBV11-2 to TRBJ2-7, with 7 bases lining up with TRBD1. The junction had 6 bases not matched to a gene; V was cut back by 4 bases and J by 3 bases. CDR1 and CDR2 from the germline V gene are SGHAT and FQNNGV. The CDR3 covers 14 residues. The CDR3 DNA reads as TGTGCCAGCAGCTCAGACAGGGCTAACTACGAGCAGTACTTC. This codes for CASSSDRANYEQYF.

This sequence joins TRBV5-5 and TRBJ2-6; the D is unclear. Germline CDR1 and CDR2: SGHKS and YYEKEE (reference sequence). This CDR3 has 15 residues. V lost 4 bases to trimming and J lost 0 bases, with 8 bases between them. CDR3 protein: CASSLGSSGANVLTF. CDR3 bases: TGTGCCAGCAGCCTTGGGTCCTCTGGGGCCAACGTCCTGACTTTC.

The V gene is TRBV10-1, the J gene TRBJ2-1; 8 bases are shared with TRBD2. V dropped 0 bases and J dropped 6; count of bases not matched to a gene: 10. Germline lookup yields CDR1 WNHNN and CDR2 SYGVQD (reference sequence). This CDR3 is 17 amino acids long. The CDR3 reads CASSESTVSGTSNEQFF. CDR3 DNA: TGCGCCAGCAGTGAGTCGACGGTTAGCGGGACCTCCAATGAGCAGTTCTTC.

This clone was observed a handful of times. The chain carries TRBV27 and TRBJ1-2; D is ambiguous. This CDR3 has 15 residues. The V end lost 5 bases, the J end lost 4 bases, and 17 bases lay between the germline ends. The germline V gene has CDR1 MNHEY and CDR2 SMNVEV (reference sequence). Here the CDR3 DNA reads TGTGCCAGCAGTCCCCTCCAGGCGATCTTCTATGGCTACACCTTC. Its translation: CASSPLQAIFYGYTF.

The chain joins TRBV10-1 to TRBJ2-1; D is possibly TRBD1 or TRBD2 (6 bases each). Trimming left V 3 bases short and J 4 bases short, with 10 bases between. CDR1 is WNHNN and CDR2 is SYGVQD in the germline V gene (reference sequence). The CDR3 extends over 14 amino acids. Here the CDR3 reads CASSEGGRYNEQFF. CDR3 in DNA: TGCGCCAGCAGTGAAGGGGGGCGGTACAATGAGCAGTTCTTC.

The chain employs TRBV6-5 and TRBJ1-2, with D uncertain. Trimming shortened V by 0 bases and J by 1 base, and 12 bases separated the two germline ends. Per the germline V gene, CDR1 is MNHEY and CDR2 is SVGAGI. CDR3 length equals 16 residues. The CDR3 loop reads CASSYSLGAHNYGYTF. In nucleotides, the CDR3 is TGTGCCAGCAGTTACTCGCTGGGAGCTCATAACTATGGCTACACCTTC.

The chain is built from TRBV7-2 and TRBJ2-4; weak D call: TRBD2 (5 bases). The germline V gene encodes CDR1 SGHTA and CDR2 FQGNSA. Trimming removed 3 bases from V and 0 bases from J, with 12 bases in between. The CDR3 has 16 residues. CDR3 sequence: CASSFSAVLAKNIQYF. The DNA of the CDR3 is TGTGCCAGCAGCTTCTCAGCGGTTCTAGCCAAAAACATTCAGTACTTC.

The gene calls are TRBV4-2 and TRBJ1-3, with D perhaps matching TRBD1 (6 bases). Germline CDR1 is LGHNA and CDR2 is YNFKEQ. CDR3 length: 15 amino acids. Trimming left V 1 base short and J 2 bases short, with 9 bases between. CDR3 nucleotides: TGTGCCAGCAGCCAAGGCCAGGGGACTGGAAACACCATATATTTT. It is translated as CASSQGQGTGNTIYF.

There are a few counts of this clone. The chain joins TRBV5-6 to TRBJ1-3; TRBD1 agrees at 7 bases. The CDR3 consists of 16 residues. Trimming cost V 3 bases and J 2 bases; bases outside gene matches: 8. The germline CDR1 and CDR2 sequences are SGHDT and YYEEEE. CDR3 DNA: TGTGCCAGCAGCTATTTTGACAGGGCTGCTGGAAACACCATATATTTT. This translates into CASSYFDRAAGNTIYF.

The chain joins TRBV12-5 to TRBJ2-7; TRBD1 matches 8 bases. Germline-derived CDR1 and CDR2 are LGHNT and FRNRAP. This CDR3 spans 12 amino acids. V lost 6 bases to trimming and J lost 5 bases; unmatched junction nucleotides: 3. The CDR3 bases are TGTGCTAGTGGGTGGACAGGGAACGAGCAGTACTTC. Amino acid sequence: CASGWTGNEQYF.

V gene TRBV6-5 combines with J gene TRBJ2-2; D unresolved. V lost 0 bases and J 3 bases, leaving 5 bases between the germline ends. The CDR3 sequence is 14 residues long. Germline-derived CDR1 and CDR2 are MNHEY and SVGAGI. The CDR3 region has the DNA TGTGCCAGCAGTTACTCAGCAGACACCGGGGAGCTGTTTTTT. It translates to CASSYSADTGELFF.

The CDR3 loop is CASSIEGPIGHQPQHF. CDR3 bases: TGTGCCAGTAGTATTGAGGGACCAATAGGGCATCAGCCCCAGCATTTT. V usage is TRBV19 and J usage is TRBJ1-5, with D perhaps TRBD1 (5 bases). CDR3 length: 16 residues. The germline gives CDR1 LNHDA, CDR2 SQIVND (reference sequence). V gave up 3 bases and J gave up 5 bases, with 17 bases separating them.

The V and J genes are TRBV6-5 and TRBJ2-7, with D perhaps TRBD1 or TRBD2 (5 bases each). V lost 5 bases and J 5 bases, leaving 19 bases between the germline ends. Germline values: CDR1 MNHEY, CDR2 SVGAGI. This CDR3 has 15 amino acids. This chain's CDR3 is CASSPYGSTGDEQYF. CDR3 DNA: TGTGCCAGCAGTCCCTATGGGAGTACAGGAGACGAGCAGTACTTC.

The J gene is TRBJ2-1, the V gene TRBV7-3; TRBD2 aligns across 10 bases. The CDR3 length is 17 residues. Germline V lookup: CDR1 SGHTA, CDR2 FQGTGA. V gave up 5 bases and J gave up 7 bases; unmatched junction bases: 14. CDR3 sequence: CASSPGKTSGPINEQFF. CDR3 DNA sequence: TGTGCCAGCAGCCCTGGAAAGACTAGCGGGCCTATAAATGAGCAGTTCTTC.